This TCR beta chain came from a study of T cell repertoires in cytomegalovirus infection. The ends were cut back, 1 base at V and 5 bases at J, with 14 bases in the middle. This CDR3 spans 15 amino acids. Germline CDR1 reads SGHVS; CDR2 reads FNYEAQ. MiXCR was run by TCRdb on the reads, yielding one entry per CDR3 protein. In the table there are around 570,000 distinct CDR3 sequences, 40% of which are singletons. This clonotype has more than one count but fewer than ten. Its antigen remains unidentified. This TCR was sampled from a human donor in good health (CMV status not recorded). Some clones in this sample may be carry-over from other donors' samples. The source was cultured PBMCs, collected from culture after CMV antigen stimulation. J is TRBJ2-5 and V is TRBV7-6; no definite D call. DNA for the CDR3: TGTGCCAGCAGCTTAGGCAGGAGTAGGTCGGAGACCCAGTACTTC. Translating it yields CASSLGRSRSETQYF. The full variable domain, completed using reference TRBV7-6 and TRBJ2-5, is GAGVSQSPRYKVTKRGQDVALRCDPISGHVSLYWYRQALGQGPEFLTYFNYEAQQDKSGLPNDRFSAERPEGSISTLTIQRTEQRDSAMYRCASSLGRSRSETQYFGPGTRLLVL.